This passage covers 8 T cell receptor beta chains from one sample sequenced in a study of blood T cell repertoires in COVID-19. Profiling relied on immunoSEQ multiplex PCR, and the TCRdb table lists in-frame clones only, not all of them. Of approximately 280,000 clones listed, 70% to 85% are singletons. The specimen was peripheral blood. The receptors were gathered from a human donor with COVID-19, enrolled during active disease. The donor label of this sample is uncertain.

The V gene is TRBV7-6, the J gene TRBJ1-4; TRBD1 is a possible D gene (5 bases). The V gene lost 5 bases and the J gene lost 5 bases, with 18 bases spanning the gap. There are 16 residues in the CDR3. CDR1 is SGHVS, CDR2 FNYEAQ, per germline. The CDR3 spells CASSTGTRALNEKLFF. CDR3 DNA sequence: TGTGCCAGCAGCACCGGAACCAGGGCCTTGAATGAAAAACTGTTTTTT.

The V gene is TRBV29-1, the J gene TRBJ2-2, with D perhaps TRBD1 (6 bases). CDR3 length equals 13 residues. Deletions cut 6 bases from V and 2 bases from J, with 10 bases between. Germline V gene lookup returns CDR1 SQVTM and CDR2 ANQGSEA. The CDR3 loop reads CSVRDTNTGELFF. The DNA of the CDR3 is TGCAGCGTGAGGGACACCAACACCGGGGAGCTGTTTTTT.

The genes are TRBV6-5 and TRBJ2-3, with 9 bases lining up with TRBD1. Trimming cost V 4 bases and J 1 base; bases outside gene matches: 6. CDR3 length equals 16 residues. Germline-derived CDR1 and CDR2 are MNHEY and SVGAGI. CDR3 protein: CASSSLRDRGTDTQYF. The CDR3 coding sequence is TGTGCCAGCAGTTCTCTTCGGGACAGGGGCACAGATACGCAGTATTTT.

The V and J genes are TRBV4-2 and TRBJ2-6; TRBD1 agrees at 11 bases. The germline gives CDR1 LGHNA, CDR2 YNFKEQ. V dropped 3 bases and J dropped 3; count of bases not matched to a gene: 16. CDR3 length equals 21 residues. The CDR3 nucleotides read TGTGCCAGCAGCCAGGGACTTGGACAGGGGGCGCGAGAGGGTGGGGCCAACGTCCTGACTTTC. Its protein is CASSQGLGQGAREGGANVLTF.

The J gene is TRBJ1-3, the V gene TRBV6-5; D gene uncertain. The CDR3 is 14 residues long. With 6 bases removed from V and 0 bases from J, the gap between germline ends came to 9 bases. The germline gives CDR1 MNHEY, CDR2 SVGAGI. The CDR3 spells CASSPMSSGNTIYF. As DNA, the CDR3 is TGTGCCAGCAGCCCAATGAGCTCTGGAAACACCATATATTTT.

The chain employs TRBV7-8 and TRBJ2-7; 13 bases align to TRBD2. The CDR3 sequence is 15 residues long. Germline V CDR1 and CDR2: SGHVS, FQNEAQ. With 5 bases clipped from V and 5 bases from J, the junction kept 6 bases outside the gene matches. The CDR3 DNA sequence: TGTGCCAGCAGCGAAACTAGCGGGAGGGGGCACGAGCAGTACTTC. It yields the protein CASSETSGRGHEQYF. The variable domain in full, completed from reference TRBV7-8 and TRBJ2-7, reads GAGVSQSPRYKVAKRGQDVALRCDPISGHVSLFWYQQALGQGPEFLTYFQNEAQLDKSGLPSDRFFAERPEGSVSTLKIQRTQQEDSAVYLCASSETSGRGHEQYFGPGTRLTVT.

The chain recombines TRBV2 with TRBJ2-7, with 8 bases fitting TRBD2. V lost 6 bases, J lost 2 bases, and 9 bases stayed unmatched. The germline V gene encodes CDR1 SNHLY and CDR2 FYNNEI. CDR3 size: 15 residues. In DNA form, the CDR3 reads TGTGCCAGCAGGACAGCACTAGCGGAGCCCTACGAGCAGTACTTC. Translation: CASRTALAEPYEQYF.

The CDR3 DNA reads as TGTGCCATCAGTGAGTCGTTTCAGGACACTGAAGCTTTCTTT. Translating it yields CAISESFQDTEAFF. The rearrangement uses TRBV10-3 and TRBJ1-1, with no clear D. V lost 0 bases and J 3 bases, leaving 8 bases between the germline ends. The length of the CDR3 is 14 residues. Germline V gives CDR1 ENHRY, CDR2 SYGVKD.